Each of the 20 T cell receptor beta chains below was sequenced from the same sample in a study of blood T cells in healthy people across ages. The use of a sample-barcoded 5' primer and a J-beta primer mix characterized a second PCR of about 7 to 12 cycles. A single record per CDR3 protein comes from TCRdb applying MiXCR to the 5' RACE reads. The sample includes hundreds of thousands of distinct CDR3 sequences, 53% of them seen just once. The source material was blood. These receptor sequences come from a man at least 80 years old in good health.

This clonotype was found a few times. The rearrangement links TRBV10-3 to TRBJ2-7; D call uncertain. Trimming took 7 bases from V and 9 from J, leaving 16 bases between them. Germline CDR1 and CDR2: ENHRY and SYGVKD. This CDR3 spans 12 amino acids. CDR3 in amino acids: CAIMTSSHVQYF. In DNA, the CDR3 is TGTGCCATCATGACCTCAAGCCACGTGCAGTACTTC.

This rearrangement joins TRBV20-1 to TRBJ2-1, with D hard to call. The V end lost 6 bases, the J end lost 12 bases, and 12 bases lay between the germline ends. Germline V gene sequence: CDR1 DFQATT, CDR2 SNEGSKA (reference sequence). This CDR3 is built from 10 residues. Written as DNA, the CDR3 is TGCAGTGCCTCCTCTAAGGGGCAGTTCTTC. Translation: CSASSKGQFF.

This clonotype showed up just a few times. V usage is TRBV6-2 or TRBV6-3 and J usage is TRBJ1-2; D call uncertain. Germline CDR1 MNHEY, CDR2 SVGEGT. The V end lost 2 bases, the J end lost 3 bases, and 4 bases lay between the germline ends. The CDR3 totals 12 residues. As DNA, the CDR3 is TGTGCCAGCAGTTACAACCACTATGGCTACACCTTC. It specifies CASSYNHYGYTF.

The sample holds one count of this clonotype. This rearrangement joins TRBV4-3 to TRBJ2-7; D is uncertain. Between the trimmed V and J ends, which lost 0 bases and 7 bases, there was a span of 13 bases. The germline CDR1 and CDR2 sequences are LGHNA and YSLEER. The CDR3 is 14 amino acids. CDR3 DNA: TGCGCCAGCAGCCAAGAAGTAGTTTCGGGTGAGCAGTACTTC. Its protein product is CASSQEVVSGEQYF.

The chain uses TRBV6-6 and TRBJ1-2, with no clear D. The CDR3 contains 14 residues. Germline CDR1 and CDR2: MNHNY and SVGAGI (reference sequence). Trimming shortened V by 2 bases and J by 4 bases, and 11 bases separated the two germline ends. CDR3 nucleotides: TGTGCCAGCAGTTACAACGGGCTTAGCTATGGCTACACCTTC. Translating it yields CASSYNGLSYGYTF.

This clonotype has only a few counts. In DNA form, the CDR3 reads TGTGCCAGCAGCGGGTCTCGCACTAGCACAGATACGCAGTATTTT. The encoded protein is CASSGSRTSTDTQYF. The V and J genes are TRBV9 and TRBJ2-3; no clear D. Trimming cost V 3 bases and J 0 bases, with 11 bases left between them. The V gene's germline CDR1 is SGDLS and CDR2 YYNGEE. CDR3 length equals 15 residues.

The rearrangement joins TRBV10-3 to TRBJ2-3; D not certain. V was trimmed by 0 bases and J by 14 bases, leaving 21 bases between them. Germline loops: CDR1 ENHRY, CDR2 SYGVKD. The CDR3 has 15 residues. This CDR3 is CAISESQTEHRYAYF. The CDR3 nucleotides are TGTGCCATCAGTGAGTCACAGACCGAGCACAGATACGCGTATTTT.

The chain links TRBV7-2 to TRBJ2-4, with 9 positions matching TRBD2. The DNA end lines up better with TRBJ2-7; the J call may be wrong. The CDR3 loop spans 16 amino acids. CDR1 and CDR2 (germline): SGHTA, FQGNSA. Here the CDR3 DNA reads TGTGCCAGCAGCTTAGAGGCGGGAGGGATCATTTACGAGCAGTACTTC. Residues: CASSLEAGGIIYEQYF.

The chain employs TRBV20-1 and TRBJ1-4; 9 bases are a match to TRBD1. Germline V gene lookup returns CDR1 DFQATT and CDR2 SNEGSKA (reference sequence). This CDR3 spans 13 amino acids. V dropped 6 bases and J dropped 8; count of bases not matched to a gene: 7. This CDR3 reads CSATGGIGEKLFF. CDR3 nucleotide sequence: TGCAGTGCCACAGGGGGCATCGGGGAAAAACTGTTTTTT.

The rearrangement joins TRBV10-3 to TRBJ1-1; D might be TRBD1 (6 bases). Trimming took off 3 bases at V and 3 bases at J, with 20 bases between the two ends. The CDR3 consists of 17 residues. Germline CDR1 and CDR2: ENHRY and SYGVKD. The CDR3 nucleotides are TGTGCCATCAGTGATCGTGGGGGCGGGTTTGGTGACACTGAAGCTTTCTTT. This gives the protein CAISDRGGGFGDTEAFF.

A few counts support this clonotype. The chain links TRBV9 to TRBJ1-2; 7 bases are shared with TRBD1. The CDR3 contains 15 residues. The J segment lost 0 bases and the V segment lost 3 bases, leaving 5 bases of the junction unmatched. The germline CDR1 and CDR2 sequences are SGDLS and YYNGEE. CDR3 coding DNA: TGTGCCAGCAGCGCAAGGGACAGAGCTAACTATGGCTACACCTTC. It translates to CASSARDRANYGYTF.

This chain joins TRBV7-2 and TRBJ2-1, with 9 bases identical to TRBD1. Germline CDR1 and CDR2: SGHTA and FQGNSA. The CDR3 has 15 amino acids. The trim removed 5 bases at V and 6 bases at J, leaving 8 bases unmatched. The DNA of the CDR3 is TGTGCCAGCAGCCGGAATGGGGACAGGGTCAATGAGCAGTTCTTC. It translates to CASSRNGDRVNEQFF.

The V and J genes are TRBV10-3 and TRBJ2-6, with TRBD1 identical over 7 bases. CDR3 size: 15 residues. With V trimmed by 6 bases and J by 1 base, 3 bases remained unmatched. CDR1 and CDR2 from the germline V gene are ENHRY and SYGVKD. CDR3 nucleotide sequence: TGTGCCATCAGCCCGGACAGGTCTGGGGCCAACGTCCTGACTTTC. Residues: CAISPDRSGANVLTF.

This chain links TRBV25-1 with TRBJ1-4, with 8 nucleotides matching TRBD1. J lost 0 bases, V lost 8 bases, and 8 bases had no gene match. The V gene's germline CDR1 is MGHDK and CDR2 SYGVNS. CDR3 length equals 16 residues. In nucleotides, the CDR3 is TGTGCCAGCGGGACAGGAAACCCTTCAACTAATGAAAAACTGTTTTTT. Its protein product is CASGTGNPSTNEKLFF. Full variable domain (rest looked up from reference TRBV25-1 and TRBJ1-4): EADIYQTPRYLVIGTGKKITLECSQTMGHDKMYWYQQDPGMELHLIHYSYGVNSTEKGDLSSESTVSRIRTEHFPLTLESARPSHTSQYLCASGTGNPSTNEKLFFGSGTQLSVL.

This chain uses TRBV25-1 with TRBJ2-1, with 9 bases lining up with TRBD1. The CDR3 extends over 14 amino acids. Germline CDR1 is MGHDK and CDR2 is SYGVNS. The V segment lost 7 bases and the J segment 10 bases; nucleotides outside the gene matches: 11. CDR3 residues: CASTRTGVIHEQFF. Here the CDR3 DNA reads TGTGCCAGCACCCGGACAGGGGTCATCCACGAGCAGTTCTTC.

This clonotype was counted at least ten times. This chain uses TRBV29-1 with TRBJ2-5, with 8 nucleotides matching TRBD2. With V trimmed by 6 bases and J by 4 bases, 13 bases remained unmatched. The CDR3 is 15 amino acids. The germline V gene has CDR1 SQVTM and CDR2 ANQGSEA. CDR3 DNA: TGCAGCGTCGAAAGAGCGGGAGCCATCGGAGAGACCCAGTACTTC. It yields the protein CSVERAGAIGETQYF.

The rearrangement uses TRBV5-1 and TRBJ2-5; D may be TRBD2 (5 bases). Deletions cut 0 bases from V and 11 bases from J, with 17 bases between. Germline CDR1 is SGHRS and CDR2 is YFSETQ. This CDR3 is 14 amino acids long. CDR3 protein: CASSLVGGYNEQYF. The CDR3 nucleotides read TGCGCCAGCAGCTTGGTCGGCGGGTACAATGAGCAGTACTTC.

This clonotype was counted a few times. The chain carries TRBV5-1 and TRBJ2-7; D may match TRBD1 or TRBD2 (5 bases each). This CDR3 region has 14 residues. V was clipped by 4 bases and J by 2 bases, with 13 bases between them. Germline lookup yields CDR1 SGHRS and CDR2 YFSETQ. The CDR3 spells CASSIRDGTYEQYF. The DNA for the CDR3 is TGCGCCAGCAGCATCCGGGACGGAACCTACGAGCAGTACTTC.

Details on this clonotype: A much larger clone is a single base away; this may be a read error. CDR3 loop: CVSSRGGAYPHQYF. DNA for the CDR3: TGTGTCAGCAGCCGAGGGGGCGCGTACCCCCACCAGTACTTC. The chain carries TRBV27 and TRBJ2-5, with 7 bases aligning to TRBD1. The germline gives CDR1 MNHEY, CDR2 SMNVEV (reference sequence). This CDR3 spans 14 amino acids.

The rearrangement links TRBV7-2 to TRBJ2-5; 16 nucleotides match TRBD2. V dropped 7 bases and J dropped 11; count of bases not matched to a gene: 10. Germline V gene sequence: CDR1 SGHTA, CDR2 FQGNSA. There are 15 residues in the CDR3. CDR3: CASIRGLAGGNEQYF. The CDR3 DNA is TGTGCCAGCATTAGGGGACTAGCGGGAGGGAATGAGCAGTACTTC.